The TCR beta chain under discussion was sequenced for a study of cytomegalovirus exposure and HLA in healthy donors. Whole-study findings and limits: Researchers catalogued approximately 160 TCR beta chains as cytomegalovirus-associated.

To note about this clone: Its target is not known.

This CDR3 has 17 amino acids. V trimming: 7 bases; J trimming: 7 bases; junction bases outside the gene matches: 21. The germline V gene has CDR1 MDHEN and CDR2 SYDVKM. TCRdb's table, derived via immunoSEQ multiplex PCR, lists solely in-frame clones and lacks some. The sample has roughly 84,000 clones, approximately 91% seen once; the top ten hold over 2%. The sequenced material came from PBMCs. The chain couples TRBV28 to TRBJ1-2, with TRBD1 matching 7 bases. This TCR was sampled from a man younger than 40 in good health and CMV-seronegative. This CDR3 reads CASTHIPPFDRERGYTF. The CDR3 DNA reads TGTGCCAGCACCCACATTCCCCCCTTCGACAGGGAGCGTGGCTACACCTTC.